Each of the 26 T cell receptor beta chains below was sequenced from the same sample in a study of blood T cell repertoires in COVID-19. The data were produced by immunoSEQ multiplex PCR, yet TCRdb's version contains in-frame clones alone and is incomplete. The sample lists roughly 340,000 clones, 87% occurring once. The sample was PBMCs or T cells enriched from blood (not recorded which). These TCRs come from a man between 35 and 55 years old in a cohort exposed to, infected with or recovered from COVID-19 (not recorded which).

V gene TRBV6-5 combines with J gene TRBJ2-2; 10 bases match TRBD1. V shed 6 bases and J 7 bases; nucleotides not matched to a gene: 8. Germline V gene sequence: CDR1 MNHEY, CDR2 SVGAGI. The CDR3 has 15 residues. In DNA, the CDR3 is TGTGCCAGCAGCTCCCGACAGGGGGCGGACGGGGAGCTGTTTTTT. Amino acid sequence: CASSSRQGADGELFF.

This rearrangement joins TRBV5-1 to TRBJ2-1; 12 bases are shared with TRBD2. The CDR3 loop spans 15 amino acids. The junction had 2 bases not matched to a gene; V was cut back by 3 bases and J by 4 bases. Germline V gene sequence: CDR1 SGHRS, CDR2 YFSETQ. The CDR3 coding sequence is TGCGCCAGCAGCTATGGACTAGCGGGATACAATGAGCAGTTCTTC. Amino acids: CASSYGLAGYNEQFF.

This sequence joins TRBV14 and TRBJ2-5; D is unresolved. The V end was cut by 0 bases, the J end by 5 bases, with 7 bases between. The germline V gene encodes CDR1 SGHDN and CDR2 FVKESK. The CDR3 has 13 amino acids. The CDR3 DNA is TGTGCCAGCAGCCAAGATCTCCGGGAGACCCAGTACTTC. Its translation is CASSQDLRETQYF.

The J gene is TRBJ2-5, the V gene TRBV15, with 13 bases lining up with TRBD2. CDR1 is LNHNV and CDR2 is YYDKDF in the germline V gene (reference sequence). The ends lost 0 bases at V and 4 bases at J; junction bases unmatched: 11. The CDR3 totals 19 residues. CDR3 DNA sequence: TGTGCCACCAGCAGAGATTTGGTACTAGCGGGAGGGCCGAGAGAGACCCAGTACTTC. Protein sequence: CATSRDLVLAGGPRETQYF.

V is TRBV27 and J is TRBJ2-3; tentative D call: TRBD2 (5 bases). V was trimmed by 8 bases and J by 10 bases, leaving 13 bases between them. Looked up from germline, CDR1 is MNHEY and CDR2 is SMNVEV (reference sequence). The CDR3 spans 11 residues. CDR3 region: CASQIGVAQYF. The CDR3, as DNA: TGTGCCAGCCAGATCGGGGTCGCGCAGTATTTT.

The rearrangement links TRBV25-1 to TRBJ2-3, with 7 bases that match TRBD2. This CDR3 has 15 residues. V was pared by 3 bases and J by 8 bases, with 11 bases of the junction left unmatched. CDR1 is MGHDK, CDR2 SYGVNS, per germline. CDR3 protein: CASSDSGGLIGTQYF. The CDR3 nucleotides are TGTGCCAGCAGTGATTCGGGGGGACTCATCGGTACGCAGTATTTT.

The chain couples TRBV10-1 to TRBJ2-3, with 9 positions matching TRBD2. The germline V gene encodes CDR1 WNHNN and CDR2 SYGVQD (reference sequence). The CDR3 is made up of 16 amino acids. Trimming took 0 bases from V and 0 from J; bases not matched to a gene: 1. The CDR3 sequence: CASSESLAGSTDTQYF. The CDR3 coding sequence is TGCGCCAGCAGTGAGTCGCTAGCGGGAAGCACAGATACGCAGTATTTT.

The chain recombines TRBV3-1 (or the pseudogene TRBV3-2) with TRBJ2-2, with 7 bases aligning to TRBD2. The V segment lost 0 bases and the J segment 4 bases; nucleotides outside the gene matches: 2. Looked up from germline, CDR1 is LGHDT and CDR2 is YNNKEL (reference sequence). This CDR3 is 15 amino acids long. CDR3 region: CASSQDSGFTGELFF. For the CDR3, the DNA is TGTGCCAGCAGCCAAGATAGCGGGTTCACCGGGGAGCTGTTTTTT.

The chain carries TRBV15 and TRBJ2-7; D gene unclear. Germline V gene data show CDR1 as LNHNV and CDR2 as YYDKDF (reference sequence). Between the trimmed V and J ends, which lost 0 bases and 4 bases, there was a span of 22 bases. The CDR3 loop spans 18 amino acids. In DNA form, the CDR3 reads TGTGCCACCAGCAGAGATCCAGTTGGCGGAGCAACAATATACGAGCAGTACTTC. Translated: CATSRDPVGGATIYEQYF.

This CDR3 reads CASSARQGVSGNTIYF. The CDR3 DNA reads TGTGCCAGCAGTGCCCGACAGGGGGTCTCTGGAAACACCATATATTTT. The gene calls are TRBV6-1 and TRBJ1-3, with 9 positions matching TRBD1. V dropped 4 bases and J dropped 0; count of bases not matched to a gene: 4. CDR3 size: 16 residues. Germline CDR1 and CDR2: MNHNS and SASEGT.

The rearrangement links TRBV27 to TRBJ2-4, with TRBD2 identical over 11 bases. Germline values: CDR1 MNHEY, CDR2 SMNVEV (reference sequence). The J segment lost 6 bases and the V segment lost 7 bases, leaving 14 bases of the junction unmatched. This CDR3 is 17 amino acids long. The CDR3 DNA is TGTGCCAGCAAACCCCTGGTAGCGGGAGGGCTTGGAAACATTCAGTACTTC. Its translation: CASKPLVAGGLGNIQYF.

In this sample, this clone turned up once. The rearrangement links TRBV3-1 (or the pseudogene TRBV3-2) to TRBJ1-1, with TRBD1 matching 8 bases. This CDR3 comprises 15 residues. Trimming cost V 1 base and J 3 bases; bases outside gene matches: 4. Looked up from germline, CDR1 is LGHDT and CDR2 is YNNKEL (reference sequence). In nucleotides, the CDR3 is TGTGCCAGCAGCCAAGCCGGGACAGGTCACACTGAAGCTTTCTTT. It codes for CASSQAGTGHTEAFF.

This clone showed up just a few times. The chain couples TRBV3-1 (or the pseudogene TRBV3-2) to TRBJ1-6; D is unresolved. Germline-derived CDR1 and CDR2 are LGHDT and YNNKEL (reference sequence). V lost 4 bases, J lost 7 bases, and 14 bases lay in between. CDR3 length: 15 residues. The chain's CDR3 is CASSLAGATNSPLHF. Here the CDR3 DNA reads TGTGCCAGCAGCCTCGCGGGTGCAACAAATTCACCCCTCCACTTT.

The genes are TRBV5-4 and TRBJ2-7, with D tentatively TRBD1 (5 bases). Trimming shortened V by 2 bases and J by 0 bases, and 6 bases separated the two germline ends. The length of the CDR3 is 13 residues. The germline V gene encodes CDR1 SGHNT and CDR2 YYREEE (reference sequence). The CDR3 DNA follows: TGTGCCAGCAGCTTCAGGGACTCCTACGAGCAGTACTTC. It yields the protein CASSFRDSYEQYF.

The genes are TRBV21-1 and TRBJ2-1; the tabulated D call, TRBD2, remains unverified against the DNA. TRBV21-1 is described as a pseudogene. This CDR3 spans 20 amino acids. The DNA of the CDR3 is TGTGCCAGCAGCTCCAACCCCGGGGGGACTAGCGGGGGGTCCTACAATGAGCAGTTCTTC. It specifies CASSSNPGGTSGGSYNEQFF.

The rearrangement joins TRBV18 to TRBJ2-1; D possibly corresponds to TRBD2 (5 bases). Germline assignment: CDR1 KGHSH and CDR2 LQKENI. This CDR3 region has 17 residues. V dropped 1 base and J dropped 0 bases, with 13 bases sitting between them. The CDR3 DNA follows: TGTGCCAGCTCACCACTACCGACGGGAAGCTCCTACAATGAGCAGTTCTTC. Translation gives CASSPLPTGSSYNEQFF. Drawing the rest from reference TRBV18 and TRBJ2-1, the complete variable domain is NAGVMQNPRHLVRRRGQEARLRCSPMKGHSHVYWYRQLPEEGLKFMVYLQKENIIDESGMPKERFSAEFPKEGPSILRIQQVVRGDSAAYFCASSPLPTGSSYNEQFFGPGTRLTVL.

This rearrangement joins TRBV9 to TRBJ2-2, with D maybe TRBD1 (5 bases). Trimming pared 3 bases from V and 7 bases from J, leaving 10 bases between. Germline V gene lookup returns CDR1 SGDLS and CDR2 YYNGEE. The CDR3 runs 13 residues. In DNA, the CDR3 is TGTGCCAGCAGCGCCTCGACAGTCGGGGAGCTGTTTTTT. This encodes CASSASTVGELFF.

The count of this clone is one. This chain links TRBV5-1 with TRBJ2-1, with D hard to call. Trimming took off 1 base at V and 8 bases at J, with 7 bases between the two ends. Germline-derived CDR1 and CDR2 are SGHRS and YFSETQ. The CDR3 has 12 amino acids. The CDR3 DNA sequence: TGCGCCAGCAGCTTGACTTTTGATGAGCAGTTCTTC. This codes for CASSLTFDEQFF.

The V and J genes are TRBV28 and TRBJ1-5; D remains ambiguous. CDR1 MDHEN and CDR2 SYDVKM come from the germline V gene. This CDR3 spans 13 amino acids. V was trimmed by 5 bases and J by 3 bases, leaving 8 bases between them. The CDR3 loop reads CASSEQTNQPQHF. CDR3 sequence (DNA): TGTGCCAGCAGTGAACAGACCAATCAGCCCCAGCATTTT.

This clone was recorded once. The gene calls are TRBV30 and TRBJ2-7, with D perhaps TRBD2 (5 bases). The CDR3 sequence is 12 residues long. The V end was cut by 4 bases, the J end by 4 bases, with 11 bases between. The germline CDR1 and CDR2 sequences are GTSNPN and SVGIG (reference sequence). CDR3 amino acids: CAWTLGSYEQYF. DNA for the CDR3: TGTGCCTGGACCCTAGGGAGTTACGAGCAGTACTTC.

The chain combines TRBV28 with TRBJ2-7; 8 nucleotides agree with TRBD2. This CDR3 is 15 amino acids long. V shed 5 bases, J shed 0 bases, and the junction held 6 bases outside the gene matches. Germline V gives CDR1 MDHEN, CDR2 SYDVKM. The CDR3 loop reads CASSLSSGYSYEQYF. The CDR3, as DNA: TGTGCCAGCAGTCTATCTAGCGGGTACTCCTACGAGCAGTACTTC.

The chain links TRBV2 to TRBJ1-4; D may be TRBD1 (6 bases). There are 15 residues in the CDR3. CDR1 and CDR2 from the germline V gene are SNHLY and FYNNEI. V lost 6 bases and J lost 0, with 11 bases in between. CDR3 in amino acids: CASRERQATNEKLFF. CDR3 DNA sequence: TGTGCCAGCAGGGAAAGACAGGCAACTAATGAAAAACTGTTTTTT. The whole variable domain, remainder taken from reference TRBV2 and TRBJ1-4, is EPEVTQTPSHQVTQMGQEVILRCVPISNHLYFYWYRQILGQKVEFLVSFYNNEISEKSEIFDDQFSVERPDGSNFTLKIRSTKLEDSAMYFCASRERQATNEKLFFGSGTQLSVL.

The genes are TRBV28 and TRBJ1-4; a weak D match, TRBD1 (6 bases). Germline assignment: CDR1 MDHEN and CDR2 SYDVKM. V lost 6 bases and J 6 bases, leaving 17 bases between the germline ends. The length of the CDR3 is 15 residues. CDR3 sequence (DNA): TGTGCCAGCAGCCAACAGGGAATTGGGTATGAAAAACTGTTTTTT. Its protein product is CASSQQGIGYEKLFF. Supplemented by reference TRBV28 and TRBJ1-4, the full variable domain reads DVKVTQSSRYLVKRTGEKVFLECVQDMDHENMFWYRQDPGLGLRLIYFSYDVKMKEKGDIPEGYSVSREKKERFSLILESASTNQTSMYLCASSQQGIGYEKLFFGSGTQLSVL.

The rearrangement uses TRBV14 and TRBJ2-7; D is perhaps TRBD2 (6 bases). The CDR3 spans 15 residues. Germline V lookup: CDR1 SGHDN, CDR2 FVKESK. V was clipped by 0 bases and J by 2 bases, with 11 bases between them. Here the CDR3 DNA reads TGTGCCAGCAGCCAAGATCTGGGCGGGACCTACGAGCAGTACTTC. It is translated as CASSQDLGGTYEQYF.

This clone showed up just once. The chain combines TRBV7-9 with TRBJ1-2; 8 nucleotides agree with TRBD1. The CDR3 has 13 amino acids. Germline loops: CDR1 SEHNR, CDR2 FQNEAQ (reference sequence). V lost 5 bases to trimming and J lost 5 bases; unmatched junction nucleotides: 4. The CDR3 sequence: CASSRWTGYGYTF. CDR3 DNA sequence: TGTGCCAGCAGCCGGTGGACAGGGTATGGCTACACCTTC. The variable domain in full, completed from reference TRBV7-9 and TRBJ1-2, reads DTGVSQNPRHKITKRGQNVTFRCDPISEHNRLYWYRQTLGQGPEFLTYFQNEAQLEKSRLLSDRFSAERPKGSFSTLEIQRTEQGDSAMYLCASSRWTGYGYTFGSGTRLTVV.

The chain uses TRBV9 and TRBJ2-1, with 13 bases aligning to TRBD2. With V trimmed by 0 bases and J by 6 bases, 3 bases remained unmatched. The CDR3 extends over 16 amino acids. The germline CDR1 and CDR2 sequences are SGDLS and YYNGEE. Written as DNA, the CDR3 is TGTGCCAGCAGCGTAGGAGGGACTAGCGGGACCAATGAGCAGTTCTTC. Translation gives CASSVGGTSGTNEQFF.